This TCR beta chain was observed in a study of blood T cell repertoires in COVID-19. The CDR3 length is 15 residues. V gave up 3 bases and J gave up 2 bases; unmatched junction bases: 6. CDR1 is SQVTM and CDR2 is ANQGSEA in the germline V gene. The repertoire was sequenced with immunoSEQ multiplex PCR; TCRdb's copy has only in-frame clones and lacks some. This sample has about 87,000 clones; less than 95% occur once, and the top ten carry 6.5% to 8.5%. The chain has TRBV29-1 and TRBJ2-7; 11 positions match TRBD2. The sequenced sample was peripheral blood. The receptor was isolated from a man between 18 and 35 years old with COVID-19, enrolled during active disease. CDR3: CSVEGGTSGTYEQYF. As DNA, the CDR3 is TGCAGCGTTGAGGGGGGGACTAGCGGTACCTACGAGCAGTACTTC.